The TCR beta chain under discussion was sequenced for a study of human T cells and chemical hapten exposure. Indicated time point: pre-sensitization, week 0. Documented treatment: therapeutic diphenylcyclopropenone sensitization with weekly scalp DPC. Extraction of total RNA was performed on unfractionated whole blood. Blood was drawn before each patch test was applied. Donors were 18 to 70-year-old alopecia patients suitable for DPC. This clonotype has more than one count but fewer than ten. CDR1 and CDR2 from the germline V gene are SGHRS and YFSETQ. With V trimmed by 4 bases and J by 4 bases, 14 bases remained unmatched. The CDR3 runs to 16 residues. TCRdb used MiXCR to reprocess the RACE reads, holding one entry per CDR3 protein. This table has tens of thousands of distinct CDR3 sequences, approximately 9.6% appearing once.

The V call is TRBV5-1, the J call TRBJ2-7, with 7 positions matching TRBD1. The sample was whole blood, taken in connection with sensitization to the hapten diphenylcyclopropenone (DPC). This sequence was found in a woman aged 30 to 39 with alopecia areata. Some clones in this sample may be carry-over from other donors' samples. The CDR3, as DNA: TGCGCCAGCAGCCGGACAGGCGACACGCTAATATACGAGCAGTACTTC. Its protein product is CASSRTGDTLIYEQYF.